The present TCR beta chain was sequenced within a study of lung T cells in sarcoidosis with Löfgren's syndrome. The germline V gene has CDR1 DFQATT and CDR2 SNEGSKA (reference sequence). The CDR3 is 16 residues long. V gave up 2 bases and J gave up 4 bases; unmatched junction bases: 9. Using its own MiXCR run on the reads, TCRdb lists one record per CDR3 protein. The sample includes 2,200 or so distinct CDR3 sequences, roughly a fifth of them seen just once. Findings and caveats of the study: Shared TRAV12-1 and TRBV2 CDR3 motifs were reported across several patients. Löfgren's syndrome patients reportedly showed greatest TRAV12-1 and TRBV2 expansion versus controls. Paired TRAV12-1/TRBV2 TCRs showed CDR3 homology and preferential pairing.

This clonotype is judged large. Its specificity is unknown. This chain links TRBV20-1 with TRBJ2-3; 10 bases are shared with TRBD2. This sequence was found in a human donor with sarcoidosis (Löfgren's syndrome or another form), or a control subject (not recorded which). Sequencing was carried out using CD4+ T cells from bronchoalveolar lavage. The CDR3 reads CSARWRALAGADTQYF. The CDR3 DNA follows: TGCAGTGCTAGATGGCGTGCGCTAGCGGGGGCAGATACGCAGTATTTT.